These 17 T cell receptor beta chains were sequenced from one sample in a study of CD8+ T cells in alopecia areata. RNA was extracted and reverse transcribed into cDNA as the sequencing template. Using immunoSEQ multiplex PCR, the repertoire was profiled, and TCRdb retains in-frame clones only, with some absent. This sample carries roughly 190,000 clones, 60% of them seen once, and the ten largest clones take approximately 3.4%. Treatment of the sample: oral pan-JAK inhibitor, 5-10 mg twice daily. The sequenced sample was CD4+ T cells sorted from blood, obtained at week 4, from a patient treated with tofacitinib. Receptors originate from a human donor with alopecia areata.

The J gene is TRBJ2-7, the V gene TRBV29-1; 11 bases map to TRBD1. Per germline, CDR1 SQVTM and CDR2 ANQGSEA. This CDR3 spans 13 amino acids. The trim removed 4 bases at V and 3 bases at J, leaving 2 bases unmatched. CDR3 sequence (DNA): TGCAGCGTTGGAGGGACAGGGGGCTACGAGCAGTACTTC. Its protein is CSVGGTGGYEQYF.

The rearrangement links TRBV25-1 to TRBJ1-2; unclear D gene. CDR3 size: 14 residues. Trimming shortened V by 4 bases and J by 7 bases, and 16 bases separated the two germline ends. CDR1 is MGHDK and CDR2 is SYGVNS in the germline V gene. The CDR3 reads CASSGSGRRIGYTF. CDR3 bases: TGTGCCAGCAGTGGTTCTGGGAGGAGGATTGGCTACACCTTC.

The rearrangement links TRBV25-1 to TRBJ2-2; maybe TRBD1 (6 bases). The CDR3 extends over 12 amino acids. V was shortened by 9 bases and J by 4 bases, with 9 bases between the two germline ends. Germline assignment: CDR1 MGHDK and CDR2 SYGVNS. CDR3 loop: CARQGITGELFF. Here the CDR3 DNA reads TGTGCCAGACAGGGTATCACCGGGGAGCTGTTTTTT.

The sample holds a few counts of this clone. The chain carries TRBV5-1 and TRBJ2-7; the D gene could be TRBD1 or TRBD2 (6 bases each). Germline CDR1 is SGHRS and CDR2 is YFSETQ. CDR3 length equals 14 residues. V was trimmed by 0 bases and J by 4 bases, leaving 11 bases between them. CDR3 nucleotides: TGCGCCAGCAGCTTGGGCCGGGGGCGATACGAGCAGTACTTC. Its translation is CASSLGRGRYEQYF.

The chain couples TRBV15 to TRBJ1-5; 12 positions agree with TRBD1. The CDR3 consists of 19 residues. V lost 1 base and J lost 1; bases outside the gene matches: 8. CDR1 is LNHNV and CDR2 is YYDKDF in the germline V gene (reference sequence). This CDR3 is CATSRGPGQGAISNQPQHF. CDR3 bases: TGTGCCACCAGCAGAGGACCGGGACAGGGGGCTATAAGCAATCAGCCCCAGCATTTT.

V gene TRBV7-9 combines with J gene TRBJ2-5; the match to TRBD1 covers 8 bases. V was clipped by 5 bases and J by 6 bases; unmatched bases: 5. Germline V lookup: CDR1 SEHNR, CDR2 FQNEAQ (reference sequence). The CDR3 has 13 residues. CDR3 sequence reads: CASSEGDRKTQYF. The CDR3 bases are TGTGCCAGCAGCGAGGGGGACAGGAAGACCCAGTACTTC.

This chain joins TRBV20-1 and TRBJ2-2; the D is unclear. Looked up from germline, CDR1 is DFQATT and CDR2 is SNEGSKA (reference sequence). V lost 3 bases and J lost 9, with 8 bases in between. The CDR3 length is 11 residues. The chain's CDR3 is CSASGSRELFF. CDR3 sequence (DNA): TGCAGTGCTAGTGGCTCGAGGGAGCTGTTTTTT.

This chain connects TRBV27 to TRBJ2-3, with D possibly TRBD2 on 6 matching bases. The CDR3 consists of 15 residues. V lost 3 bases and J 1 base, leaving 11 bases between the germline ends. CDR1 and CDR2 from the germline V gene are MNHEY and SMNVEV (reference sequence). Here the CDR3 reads CASSFTREGTDTQYF. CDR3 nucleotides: TGTGCCAGCAGTTTTACCAGGGAGGGCACAGATACGCAGTATTTT.

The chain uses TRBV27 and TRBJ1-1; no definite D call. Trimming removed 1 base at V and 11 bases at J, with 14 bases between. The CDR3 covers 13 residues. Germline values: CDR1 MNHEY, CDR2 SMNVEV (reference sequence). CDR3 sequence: CASSLLGQGGAFF. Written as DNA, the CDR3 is TGTGCCAGCAGTTTATTGGGCCAAGGAGGCGCTTTCTTT.

Here the CDR3 reads CASSLSPGGRNTIYF. In nucleotides, the CDR3 is TGTGCCAGCAGCTTAAGTCCAGGGGGCAGAAACACCATATATTTT. This chain links TRBV7-3 with TRBJ1-3; 8 nucleotides match TRBD1. The CDR3 has 15 residues. Germline V gene sequence: CDR1 SGHTA, CDR2 FQGTGA. The ends lost 1 base at V and 5 bases at J; junction bases unmatched: 4.

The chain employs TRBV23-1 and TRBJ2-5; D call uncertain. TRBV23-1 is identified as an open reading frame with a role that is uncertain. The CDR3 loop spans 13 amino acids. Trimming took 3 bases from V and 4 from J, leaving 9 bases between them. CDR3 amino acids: CASSQAARETQYF. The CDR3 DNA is TGCGCCAGCAGTCAGGCAGCTAGAGAGACCCAGTACTTC.

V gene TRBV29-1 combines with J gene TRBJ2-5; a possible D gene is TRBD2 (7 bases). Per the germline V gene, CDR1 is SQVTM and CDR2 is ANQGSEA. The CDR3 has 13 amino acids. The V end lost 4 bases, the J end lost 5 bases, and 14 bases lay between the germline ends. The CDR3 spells CSVVTGGAETQYF. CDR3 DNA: TGCAGCGTTGTAACGGGGGGCGCGGAGACCCAGTACTTC. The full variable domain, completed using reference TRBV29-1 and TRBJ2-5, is SAVISQKPSRDICQRGTSLTIQCQVDSQVTMMFWYRQQPGQSLTLIATANQGSEATYESGFVIDKFPISRPNLTFSTLTVSNMSPEDSSIYLCSVVTGGAETQYFGPGTRLLVL.

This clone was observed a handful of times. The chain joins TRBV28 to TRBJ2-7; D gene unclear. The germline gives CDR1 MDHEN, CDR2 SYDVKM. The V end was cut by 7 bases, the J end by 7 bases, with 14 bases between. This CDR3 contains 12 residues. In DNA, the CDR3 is TGTGCCAGCACATCGGTCAATAGGGAGCAGTACTTC. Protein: CASTSVNREQYF. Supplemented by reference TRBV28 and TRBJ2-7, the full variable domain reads DVKVTQSSRYLVKRTGEKVFLECVQDMDHENMFWYRQDPGLGLRLIYFSYDVKMKEKGDIPEGYSVSREKKERFSLILESASTNQTSMYLCASTSVNREQYFGPGTRLTVT.

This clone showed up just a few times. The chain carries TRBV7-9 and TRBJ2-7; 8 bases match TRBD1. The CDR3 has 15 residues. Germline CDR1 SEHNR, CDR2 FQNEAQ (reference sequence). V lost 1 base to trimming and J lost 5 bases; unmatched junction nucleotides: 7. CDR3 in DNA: TGTGCCAGCAGCTTAGAACGGACAGGGACGGACGAGCAGTACTTC. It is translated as CASSLERTGTDEQYF. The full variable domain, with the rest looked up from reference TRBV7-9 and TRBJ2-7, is DTGVSQNPRHKITKRGQNVTFRCDPISEHNRLYWYRQTLGQGPEFLTYFQNEAQLEKSRLLSDRFSAERPKGSFSTLEIQRTEQGDSAMYLCASSLERTGTDEQYFGPGTRLTVT.

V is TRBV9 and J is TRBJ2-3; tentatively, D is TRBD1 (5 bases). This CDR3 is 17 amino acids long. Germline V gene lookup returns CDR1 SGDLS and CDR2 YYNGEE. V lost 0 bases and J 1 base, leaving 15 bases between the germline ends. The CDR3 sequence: CASSVAPGGAGTDTQYF. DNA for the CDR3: TGTGCCAGCAGCGTAGCCCCCGGTGGGGCCGGCACAGATACGCAGTATTTT.

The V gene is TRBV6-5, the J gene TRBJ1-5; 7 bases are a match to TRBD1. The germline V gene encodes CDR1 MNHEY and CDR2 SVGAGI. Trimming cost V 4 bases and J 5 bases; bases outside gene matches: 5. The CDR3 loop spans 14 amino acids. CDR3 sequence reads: CASSSVQGDQPQHF. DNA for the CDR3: TGTGCCAGCAGTTCCGTTCAGGGGGATCAGCCCCAGCATTTT.

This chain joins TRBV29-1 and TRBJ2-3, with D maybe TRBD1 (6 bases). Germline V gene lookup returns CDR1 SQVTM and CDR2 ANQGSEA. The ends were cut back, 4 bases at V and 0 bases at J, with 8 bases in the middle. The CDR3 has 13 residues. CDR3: CSVGQASTDTQYF. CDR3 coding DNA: TGCAGCGTTGGACAGGCTAGCACAGATACGCAGTATTTT.